Presented here are 24 T cell receptor beta chains from one specimen sequenced in a study of spatial heterogeneity in lung cancer. Time point indicated: sample taken at primary tumor resection. Each CDR3 protein gets one entry after TCRdb re-called the 5' RACE reads with MiXCR. The sample has about 48,000 distinct CDR3 sequences; roughly 5% are singletons. The material was PBMCs, obtained at surgery. Source of these receptors: a male donor with early-stage non-small cell lung cancer.

Ten or more counts support this clonotype. J is TRBJ2-1 and V is TRBV5-5; D unresolved. Germline CDR1 and CDR2: SGHKS and YYEKEE (reference sequence). Trimming removed 3 bases at V and 5 bases at J, with 6 bases between. The CDR3 spans 12 residues. The CDR3 sequence: CASSSLNNEQFF. The CDR3 coding sequence is TGTGCCAGCAGCTCCCTGAACAATGAGCAGTTCTTC.

This clonotype was recorded at least ten times. V is TRBV4-1 and J is TRBJ2-7; 10 bases agree with TRBD2. CDR3 length: 20 amino acids. Germline values: CDR1 MGHRA, CDR2 YSYEKL. J was trimmed by 3 bases and V by 4 bases; bases with no gene match: 21. CDR3 region: CASSPGTPRGASGSFYEQYF. CDR3 coding DNA: TGCGCCAGCAGCCCAGGGACACCCCGGGGGGCTAGCGGGAGTTTCTACGAGCAGTACTTC.

The sample holds many counts of this clonotype. The J gene is TRBJ2-5, the V gene TRBV20-1, with 9 bases lining up with TRBD1. Trimming took 5 bases from V and 2 from J; bases not matched to a gene: 6. The CDR3 sequence is 14 residues long. Germline values: CDR1 DFQATT, CDR2 SNEGSKA (reference sequence). CDR3 sequence reads: CSAPRTGVQETQYF. CDR3 coding DNA: TGCAGTGCTCCCCGGACAGGGGTTCAAGAGACCCAGTACTTC.

This clonotype was counted at least ten times. This chain joins TRBV12-3 or TRBV12-4 and TRBJ2-1; D unclear. Trimming took off 3 bases at V and 4 bases at J, with 19 bases between the two ends. This CDR3 spans 17 amino acids. CDR3 bases: TGTGCCAGCAGTTTTAGTGGTCGAAAAGGGTTTTACAATGAGCAGTTCTTC. Its protein is CASSFSGRKGFYNEQFF.

This clonotype was counted ten times or more. CDR3 amino acids: CASSTKTGGVNEQYF. The CDR3 DNA sequence: TGCGCCAGCAGCACCAAGACAGGGGGCGTAAACGAGCAGTACTTC. The J gene is TRBJ2-7, the V gene TRBV5-1; 10 bases fit TRBD1. Per germline, CDR1 SGHRS and CDR2 YFSETQ. This CDR3 is built from 15 residues. Trimming at V came to 4 bases and at J to 5 bases, leaving 9 bases not matched to a gene.

This clonotype was detected many times. The V and J genes are TRBV6-5 and TRBJ2-3; D is ambiguous. Germline lookup yields CDR1 MNHEY and CDR2 SVGAGI. The CDR3 has 13 residues. V lost 7 bases, J lost 1 base, and 9 bases lay in between. The CDR3 DNA follows: TGTGCCAGCACGAGTCCTGGCACAGATACGCAGTATTTT. Residues: CASTSPGTDTQYF.

The sample holds many counts of this clonotype. This rearrangement joins TRBV7-3 to TRBJ2-1; TRBD2 aligns across 9 bases. The germline V gene encodes CDR1 SGHTA and CDR2 FQGTGA. V shed 3 bases and J 8 bases; nucleotides not matched to a gene: 8. The CDR3 contains 15 residues. The CDR3 reads CASSFMASGIDEQFF. CDR3 bases: TGTGCCAGCAGCTTTATGGCTAGCGGGATAGATGAGCAGTTCTTC. The full variable domain, with the rest looked up from reference TRBV7-3 and TRBJ2-1, is GAGVSQTPSNKVTEKGKYVELRCDPISGHTALYWYRQSLGQGPEFLIYFQGTGAADDSGLPNDRFFAVRPEGSVSTLKIQRTERGDSAVYLCASSFMASGIDEQFFGPGTRLTVL.

This clonotype was recorded many times. The chain recombines TRBV3-1 with TRBJ1-6; unclear D gene. This CDR3 spans 13 amino acids. Trimming stripped 0 bases from V and 14 bases from J, with 11 bases between. Germline-derived CDR1 and CDR2 are LGHDT and YNNKEL (reference sequence). In DNA form, the CDR3 reads TGTGCCAGCAGCCAAGAGCAGGCGGGAACCCTCCACTTT. Translation: CASSQEQAGTLHF.

This clonotype was seen ten or more times. The J gene is TRBJ1-1, the V gene TRBV20-1, with D possibly matching TRBD1 (6 bases). CDR1 is DFQATT, CDR2 SNEGSKA, per germline (reference sequence). This CDR3 has 14 residues. With 2 bases removed from V and 0 bases from J, the gap between germline ends came to 10 bases. The CDR3 coding sequence is TGCAGTGCTAGACGGGAGGGGGTGAACACTGAAGCTTTCTTT. Translated: CSARREGVNTEAFF.

This clonotype has a count of ten or more. The chain employs TRBV20-1 and TRBJ1-1; D is possibly TRBD1 (6 bases). CDR1 is DFQATT and CDR2 is SNEGSKA in the germline V gene (reference sequence). This CDR3 is 15 amino acids long. Trimming took off 6 bases at V and 0 bases at J, with 17 bases between the two ends. This CDR3 is CSAPKGGGLNTEAFF. CDR3 sequence (DNA): TGCAGTGCCCCGAAGGGCGGGGGGCTGAACACTGAAGCTTTCTTT.

The table lists this clonotype with many counts. The V and J genes are TRBV19 and TRBJ2-1; D may be TRBD2 (5 bases). The germline V and J ends were trimmed by 5 bases and 7 bases, with 9 bases remaining between them. The germline V gene has CDR1 LNHDA and CDR2 SQIVND (reference sequence). This CDR3 region has 12 residues. The DNA for the CDR3 is TGTGCCAGTAGTTTCCGGACTAATGAGCAGTTCTTC. Translation: CASSFRTNEQFF.

This clonotype was picked up many times. The V call is TRBV2, the J call TRBJ1-5; D is ambiguous. There are 10 residues in the CDR3. Between the trimmed V and J ends, which lost 8 bases and 10 bases, there was a span of 9 bases. From germline, CDR1 is SNHLY and CDR2 FYNNEI. The CDR3 sequence is CASGQEPQHF. The DNA for the CDR3 is TGTGCCAGCGGTCAGGAACCCCAGCATTTT.

This clonotype was found many times. This chain uses TRBV6-1 with TRBJ2-1, with 9 positions matching TRBD2. V lost 6 bases and J lost 7; bases outside the gene matches: 7. In germline, CDR1 is MNHNS, CDR2 SASEGT. CDR3 length: 14 amino acids. CDR3 in DNA: TGTGCCAGCAGGGCCGGGACTAGCCGGAATGAGCAGTTCTTC. Translated, it gives CASRAGTSRNEQFF.

This clonotype has at least ten counts. This rearrangement joins TRBV5-1 to TRBJ2-7, with D possibly matching TRBD1 (5 bases). CDR1 SGHRS and CDR2 YFSETQ come from the germline V gene. The CDR3 extends over 14 amino acids. V was clipped by 6 bases and J by 6 bases, with 19 bases between them. The CDR3 region has the DNA TGCGCCAGCAAGGAGACTCCAGGGCGTGCCGAGCAGTACTTC. As protein: CASKETPGRAEQYF.

This clonotype has a count of ten or more. The V call is TRBV28, the J call TRBJ2-1; maybe TRBD2 (6 bases). Germline CDR1 reads MDHEN; CDR2 reads SYDVKM. Trimming took off 6 bases at V and 8 bases at J, with 14 bases between the two ends. The CDR3 totals 13 residues. The CDR3: CASSPWRADEQFF. As DNA, the CDR3 is TGTGCCAGCAGCCCCTGGAGGGCCGATGAGCAGTTCTTC.

This clonotype was counted ten times or more. This chain connects TRBV19 to TRBJ2-5; D call uncertain. Trimming left V 4 bases short and J 3 bases short, with 12 bases between. There are 14 residues in the CDR3. Germline assignment: CDR1 LNHDA and CDR2 SQIVND (reference sequence). For the CDR3, the DNA is TGTGCCAGTAGTACCACAGCCCCTAAAGAGACCCAGTACTTC. Protein sequence: CASSTTAPKETQYF.

This clonotype was counted between two and nine times. The V call is TRBV13, the J call TRBJ1-2; 7 bases are a match to TRBD1. Trimming removed 1 base from V and 10 bases from J; junction bases left unmatched: 3. Per germline, CDR1 PRHDT and CDR2 FYEKMQ (reference sequence). The CDR3 contains 12 residues. The CDR3 bases are TGTGCCAGCAGCTTAGAAGGGACAGTCTACACCTTC. It yields the protein CASSLEGTVYTF.

This clonotype occurred many times. The chain has TRBV12-3 or TRBV12-4 and TRBJ2-7; 8 nucleotides match TRBD1. CDR3 length equals 15 residues. After removal of 2 bases from V and 3 bases from J, the junction contained 6 bases not matched to a gene. CDR3 residues: CASSLRRTGLYEQYF. CDR3 bases: TGTGCCAGCAGTTTAAGAAGGACAGGGCTCTACGAGCAGTACTTC.

Points on this clonotype: This could be a read error, since a much larger clone is one nucleotide away. The genes are TRBV12-3 or TRBV12-4 and TRBJ1-2; D is possibly TRBD1 (5 bases). The CDR3 extends over 13 amino acids. The CDR3 DNA reads as TGTGGCAGCAACTGGGGACCTAACTATGGCTACACCTTC. Its protein is CGSNWGPNYGYTF.

The CDR3 DNA follows: TGCAGCGTTCGTGGCGGGAGGGCCCTCGGTAATGAGCAGTTCTTC. Amino acid sequence: CSVRGGRALGNEQFF. The rearrangement links TRBV29-1 to TRBJ2-1; 9 positions match TRBD2. V was clipped by 5 bases and J by 7 bases; unmatched bases: 12. CDR1 and CDR2 (germline): SQVTM, ANQGSEA. This CDR3 region has 15 residues.

The V gene is TRBV7-3, the J gene TRBJ2-7, with 7 bases identical to TRBD2. This CDR3 is 16 amino acids long. The junction had 6 bases not matched to a gene; V was cut back by 0 bases and J by 1 base. The germline V gene encodes CDR1 SGHTA and CDR2 FQGTGA. The CDR3 DNA sequence: TGTGCCAGCAGCTTAACAGGCGCGGGAGCGTCCTACGAGCAGTACTTC. Translated: CASSLTGAGASYEQYF. Complete variable domain (other parts from reference TRBV7-3 and TRBJ2-7): GAGVSQTPSNKVTEKGKYVELRCDPISGHTALYWYRQSLGQGPEFLIYFQGTGAADDSGLPNDRFFAVRPEGSVSTLKIQRTERGDSAVYLCASSLTGAGASYEQYFGPGTRLTVT.

This clonotype was seen repeatedly, ten times or more. This chain uses TRBV9 with TRBJ2-1; 12 positions agree with TRBD2. The CDR3 consists of 16 residues. Trimming cost V 4 bases and J 6 bases; bases outside gene matches: 8. The V gene's germline CDR1 is SGDLS and CDR2 YYNGEE. In DNA, the CDR3 is TGTGCCAGCAGCCCCCACGGACTAGCGGGACCCAATGAGCAGTTCTTC. This codes for CASSPHGLAGPNEQFF. Using reference TRBV9 and TRBJ2-1 for the parts outside the CDR3, the full variable domain is DSGVTQTPKHLITATGQRVTLRCSPRSGDLSVYWYQQSLDQGLQFLIQYYNGEERAKGNILERFSAQQFPDLHSELNLSSLELGDSALYFCASSPHGLAGPNEQFFGPGTRLTVL.

V gene TRBV5-1 combines with J gene TRBJ2-1, with 10 bases aligning to TRBD2. V dropped 0 bases and J dropped 9; count of bases not matched to a gene: 6. In germline, CDR1 is SGHRS, CDR2 YFSETQ. The CDR3 extends over 15 amino acids. The CDR3 DNA follows: TGCGCCAGCAGCTTGGAGGCTAGCGGGAGTGGTGAGCAGTTCTTC. Translating gives CASSLEASGSGEQFF.

This clonotype was counted at least ten times. The chain joins TRBV6-5 to TRBJ2-2; a weak D match, TRBD1 (6 bases). This CDR3 has 12 amino acids. Germline CDR1 MNHEY, CDR2 SVGAGI. The V end was cut by 5 bases, the J end by 5 bases, with 6 bases between. CDR3 residues: CASSRGTGELFF. Here the CDR3 DNA reads TGTGCCAGCAGTAGGGGGACCGGGGAGCTGTTTTTT.